The TCR beta chain described here comes from a study of vaccination effects on CD4 cells after COVID-19. Repertoires were generated with immunoSEQ multiplex PCR, while TCRdb's copy carries only in-frame clones and drops some. Of 70,000 or so clones detected, around 81% appear once; the ten largest clones hold more than 9%. Germline CDR1 SQVTM, CDR2 ANQGSEA. CDR3 length: 15 amino acids. The trim removed 0 bases at V and 8 bases at J, leaving 9 bases unmatched. Details on this clone: What it binds is not known.

Expansion of antigen-specific CD4+ T cells with viral peptide pools was carried out by the ViraFEST assay before sequencing. After more than 8 days in culture, the CD4+ T cells were isolated. Vaccine recipients had no previous SARS-CoV-2 infection; their nucleocapsid antibodies were negative. This sequence joins TRBV29-1 and TRBJ2-1, with 8 bases identical to TRBD1. Sequencing was performed on CD4+ T cells from PBMCs cultured with SARS-CoV-2 spike peptides, taken before COVID-19 vaccination. This sequence originates from a human donor who received a COVID-19 vaccine. The CDR3 DNA reads TGCAGCGTTGAAGACAGGGGGCGCGTGATCGATGAGCAGTTCTTC. The encoded protein is CSVEDRGRVIDEQFF.